This T cell receptor (beta chain) was sequenced in a study of early T cells in non-severe SARS-CoV-2 infection. This clonotype was seen ten or more times. Via MiXCR, TCRdb re-called the 5' RACE reads, giving one row per CDR3 protein. The sample has roughly 60,000 distinct CDR3 sequences, 6% to 8.5% seen once. CDR1 SGHVS and CDR2 FQNEAQ come from the germline V gene. The CDR3 covers 14 residues. Germline trimming cut 4 bases from V and 10 bases from J; bases unmatched to any gene: 5. The sequenced material came from whole blood. V and J are TRBV7-8 and TRBJ2-1; 12 bases line up with TRBD1. This receptor was taken from an adult who was a healthcare worker with PCR-confirmed SARS-CoV-2 infection or an uninfected control (not recorded which). The CDR3 nucleotides are TGTGCCAGCAGCTGGGGACAGGGGGCGGGAGAGCAGTTCTTC. Encoded protein: CASSWGQGAGEQFF.